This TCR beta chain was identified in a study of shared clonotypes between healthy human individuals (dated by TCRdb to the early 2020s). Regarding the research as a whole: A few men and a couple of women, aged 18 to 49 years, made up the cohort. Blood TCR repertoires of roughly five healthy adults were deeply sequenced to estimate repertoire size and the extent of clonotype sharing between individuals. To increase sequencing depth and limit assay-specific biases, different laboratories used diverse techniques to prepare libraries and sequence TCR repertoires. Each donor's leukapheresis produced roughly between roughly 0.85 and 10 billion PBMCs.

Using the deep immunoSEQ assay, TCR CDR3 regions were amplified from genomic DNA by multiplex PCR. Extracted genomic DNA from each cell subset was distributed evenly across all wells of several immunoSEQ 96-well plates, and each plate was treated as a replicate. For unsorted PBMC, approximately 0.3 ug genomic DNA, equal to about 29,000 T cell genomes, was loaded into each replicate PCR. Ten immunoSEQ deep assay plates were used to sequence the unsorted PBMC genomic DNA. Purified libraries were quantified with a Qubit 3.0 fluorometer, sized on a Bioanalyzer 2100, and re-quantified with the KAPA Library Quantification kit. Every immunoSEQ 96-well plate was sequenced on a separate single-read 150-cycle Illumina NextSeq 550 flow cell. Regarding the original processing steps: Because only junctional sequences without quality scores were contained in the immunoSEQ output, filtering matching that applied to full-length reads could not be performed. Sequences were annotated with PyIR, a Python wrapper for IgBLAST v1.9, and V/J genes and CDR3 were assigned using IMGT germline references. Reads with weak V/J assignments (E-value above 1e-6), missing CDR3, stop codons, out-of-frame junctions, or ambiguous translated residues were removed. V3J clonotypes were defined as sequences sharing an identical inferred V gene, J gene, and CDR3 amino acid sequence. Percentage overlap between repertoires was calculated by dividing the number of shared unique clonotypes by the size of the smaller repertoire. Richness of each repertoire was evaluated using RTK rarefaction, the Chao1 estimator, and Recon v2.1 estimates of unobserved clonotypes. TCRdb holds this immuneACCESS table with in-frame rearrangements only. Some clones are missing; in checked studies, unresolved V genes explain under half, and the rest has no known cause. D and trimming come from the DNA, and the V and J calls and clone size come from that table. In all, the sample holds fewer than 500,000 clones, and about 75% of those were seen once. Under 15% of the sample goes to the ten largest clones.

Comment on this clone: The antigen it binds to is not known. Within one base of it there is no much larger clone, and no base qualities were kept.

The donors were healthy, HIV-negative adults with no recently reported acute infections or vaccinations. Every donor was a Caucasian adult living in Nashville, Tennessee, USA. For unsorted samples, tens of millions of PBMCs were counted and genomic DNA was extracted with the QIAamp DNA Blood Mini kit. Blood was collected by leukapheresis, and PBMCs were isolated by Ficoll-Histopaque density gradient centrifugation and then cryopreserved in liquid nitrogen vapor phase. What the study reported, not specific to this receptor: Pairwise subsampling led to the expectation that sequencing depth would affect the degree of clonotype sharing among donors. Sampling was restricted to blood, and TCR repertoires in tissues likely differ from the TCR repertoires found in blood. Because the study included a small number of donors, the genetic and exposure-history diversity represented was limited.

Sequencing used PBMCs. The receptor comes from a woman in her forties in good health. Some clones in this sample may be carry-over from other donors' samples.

DNA sequence: TGTGCCAGCAGCTTCATACAGGGAAGTCTTCCCGGCTACACCTTC. Its translation reads: CASSFIQGSLPGYTF. The chain was built from TRBV7-2 and TRBJ1-2, and perhaps TRBD1 as D gene, on 6 matching bases. CDR3 length: 15 amino acids, cysteine to phenylalanine. Only the CDR3 region is kept as DNA, spanning 45 bases read in frame from base 1. The trim is 3 bases for V and 8 bases for J, with a gap of 19 bases between the germline ends. According to the germline V gene, CDR1 reads SGHTA and CDR2 reads FQGNSA.